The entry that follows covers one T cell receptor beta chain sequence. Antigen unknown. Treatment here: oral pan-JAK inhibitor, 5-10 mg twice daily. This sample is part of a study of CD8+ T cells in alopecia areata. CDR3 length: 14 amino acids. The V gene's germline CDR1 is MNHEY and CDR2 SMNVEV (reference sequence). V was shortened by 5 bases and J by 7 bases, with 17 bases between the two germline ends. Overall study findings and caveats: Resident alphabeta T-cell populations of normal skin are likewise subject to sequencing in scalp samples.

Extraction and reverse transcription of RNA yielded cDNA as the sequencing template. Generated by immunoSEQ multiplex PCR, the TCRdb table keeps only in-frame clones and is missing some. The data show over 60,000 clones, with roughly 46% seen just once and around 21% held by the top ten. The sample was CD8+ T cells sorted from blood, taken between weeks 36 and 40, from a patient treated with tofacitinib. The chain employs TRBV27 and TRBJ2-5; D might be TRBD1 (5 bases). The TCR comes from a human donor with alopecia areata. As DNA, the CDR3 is TGTGCCAGCAGTATAACTTCAGGGTCTGGGACCCAGTACTTC. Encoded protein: CASSITSGSGTQYF.